A single sample is the source of the 12 T cell receptor beta chains below, sequenced in a study of identical twins. TCRdb re-called the 5' RACE reads with MiXCR, one entry per CDR3 protein. The table includes hundreds of thousands of distinct CDR3 sequences, around 20% detected once. The same sample was also used in a study of T cells expressing NK-cell markers.

The sequenced sample consisted of PBMCs. These receptors were obtained from a woman aged 18-35 years in good health.

This chain connects TRBV20-1 to TRBJ2-7; 10 nucleotides match TRBD2. There are 14 residues in the CDR3. In germline, CDR1 is DFQATT, CDR2 SNEGSKA (reference sequence). V shed 6 bases and J 1 base; nucleotides not matched to a gene: 6. CDR3 DNA sequence: TGCAGTGCCGATGATAGCGGGGGGTCCTACGAGCAGTACTTC. This sequence encodes CSADDSGGSYEQYF.

This clonotype was counted between two and nine times. The V and J genes are TRBV7-9 and TRBJ2-7; no firm D call. Germline assignment: CDR1 SEHNR and CDR2 FQNEAQ (reference sequence). The CDR3 is 16 residues long. V lost 5 bases and J lost 4, with 21 bases in between. For the CDR3, the DNA is TGTGCCAGCAGCCTAACACCGGACCGGGCCCGGTACGAGCAGTACTTC. Protein product: CASSLTPDRARYEQYF. Full variable domain (missing parts from reference TRBV7-9 and TRBJ2-7): DTGVSQNPRHKITKRGQNVTFRCDPISEHNRLYWYRQTLGQGPEFLTYFQNEAQLEKSRLLSDRFSAERPKGSFSTLEIQRTEQGDSAMYLCASSLTPDRARYEQYFGPGTRLTVT.

This clonotype turned up a few times. The J gene is TRBJ2-7, the V gene TRBV5-1; D is unresolved. Deletions cut 1 base from V and 2 bases from J, with 10 bases between. Germline loops: CDR1 SGHRS, CDR2 YFSETQ. The CDR3 is 14 amino acids. CDR3 sequence: CASSLLGLTYEQYF. CDR3 nucleotide sequence: TGCGCCAGCAGCTTGTTGGGATTAACCTACGAGCAGTACTTC.

This clonotype was found a few times. The J gene is TRBJ2-1, the V gene TRBV25-1; no reliable D call. The CDR3 runs to 14 residues. The V end was cut by 4 bases, the J end by 0 bases, with 7 bases between. Germline CDR1 reads MGHDK; CDR2 reads SYGVNS. CDR3 sequence reads: CASSAPNSYNEQFF. As DNA, the CDR3 is TGTGCCAGCAGTGCTCCGAACTCCTACAATGAGCAGTTCTTC.

The chain is built from TRBV20-1 and TRBJ2-1, with 8 bases that match TRBD2. Germline CDR1 is DFQATT and CDR2 is SNEGSKA (reference sequence). V shed 5 bases and J 6 bases; nucleotides not matched to a gene: 15. This CDR3 spans 16 amino acids. CDR3 loop: CSACDPGTSNVNEQFF. CDR3 bases: TGCAGTGCTTGTGACCCCGGGACTAGTAACGTCAATGAGCAGTTCTTC.

In its sample, this clonotype was seen a few times. V and J are TRBV6-5 and TRBJ2-7; 9 bases agree with TRBD2. Germline V lookup: CDR1 MNHEY, CDR2 SVGAGI. CDR3 length equals 16 residues. Trimming cost V 2 bases and J 2 bases; bases outside gene matches: 7. In DNA, the CDR3 is TGTGCCAGCAGTTACGACGCGGGAGGGCTCGCCTACGAGCAGTACTTC. It is translated as CASSYDAGGLAYEQYF.

This clonotype has just a few counts. V gene TRBV7-2 combines with J gene TRBJ2-1; D may be TRBD2 (6 bases). V lost 5 bases and J 6 bases, leaving 20 bases between the germline ends. CDR3 length: 16 amino acids. CDR1 is SGHTA, CDR2 FQGNSA, per germline. The CDR3 nucleotides are TGTGCCAGCAGCCGAATTTCGGGAGCGGGTACCAATGAGCAGTTCTTC. Translated, it gives CASSRISGAGTNEQFF.

This chain connects TRBV15 to TRBJ1-1, with D possibly being TRBD1 (6 bases). Germline V CDR1 and CDR2: LNHNV, YYDKDF (reference sequence). The V end was cut by 8 bases, the J end by 5 bases, with 15 bases between. This CDR3 has 13 residues. The chain's CDR3 is CATSRGGGTEAFF. DNA of the CDR3: TGTGCCACCTCGCGGGGGGGCGGGACTGAAGCTTTCTTT. Full variable domain (outside the CDR3, taken from reference TRBV15 and TRBJ1-1): DAMVIQNPRYQVTQFGKPVTLSCSQTLNHNVMYWYQQKSSQAPKLLFHYYDKDFNNEADTPDNFQSRRPNTSFCFLDIRSPGLGDTAMYLCATSRGGGTEAFFGQGTRLTVV.

The rearrangement links TRBV14 to TRBJ2-5; 7 positions match TRBD1. CDR3 length: 17 amino acids. Germline assignment: CDR1 SGHDN and CDR2 FVKESK. The V gene end was trimmed by 3 bases and the J gene end by 6 bases; junction bases not matched to a gene: 16. CDR3 amino acids: CASSQNPDRNRRKTQYF. The CDR3 DNA follows: TGTGCCAGCAGCCAGAACCCGGACAGGAACAGGCGGAAGACCCAGTACTTC.

The chain joins TRBV15 to TRBJ1-2; D perhaps matches TRBD1 (6 bases). This CDR3 has 15 amino acids. Germline lookup yields CDR1 LNHNV and CDR2 YYDKDF (reference sequence). V dropped 0 bases and J dropped 5 bases, with 13 bases sitting between them. This CDR3 reads CATSRDTPRGYGYTF. The CDR3 region has the DNA TGTGCCACCAGCAGAGATACTCCGAGGGGGTATGGCTACACCTTC.

This clonotype was seen only a few times. The V and J genes are TRBV7-2 and TRBJ2-2, with D possibly TRBD2 on 5 matching bases. The germline V and J ends were trimmed by 5 bases and 1 base, with 17 bases remaining between them. Germline V CDR1 and CDR2: SGHTA, FQGNSA. The CDR3 contains 17 residues. The CDR3 sequence: CASSPFMEAENTGELFF. The CDR3 region has the DNA TGTGCCAGCAGCCCTTTCATGGAGGCTGAGAACACCGGGGAGCTGTTTTTT.

This clonotype was seen only a few times. The chain has TRBV12-3 or TRBV12-4 and TRBJ2-7; TRBD1 matches 7 bases. The V and J ends lost 4 bases and 1 base, in that order; junction bases with no gene match: 10. The CDR3 is made up of 16 amino acids. The DNA of the CDR3 is TGTGCCAGCAGTTCCGACGGCAGGGGGTCTTCCTACGAGCAGTACTTC. Translation: CASSSDGRGSSYEQYF.